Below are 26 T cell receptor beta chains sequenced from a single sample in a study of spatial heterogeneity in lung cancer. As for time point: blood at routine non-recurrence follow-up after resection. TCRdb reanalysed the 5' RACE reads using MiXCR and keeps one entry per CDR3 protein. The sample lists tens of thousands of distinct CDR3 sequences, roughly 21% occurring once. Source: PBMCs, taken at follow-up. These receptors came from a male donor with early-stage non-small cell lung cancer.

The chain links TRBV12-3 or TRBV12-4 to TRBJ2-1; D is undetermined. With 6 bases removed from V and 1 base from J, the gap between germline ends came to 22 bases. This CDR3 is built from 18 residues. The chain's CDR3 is CASSPRIQTGASYNEQFF. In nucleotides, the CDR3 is TGTGCCAGCAGCCCTAGGATCCAGACGGGCGCTTCCTACAATGAGCAGTTCTTC.

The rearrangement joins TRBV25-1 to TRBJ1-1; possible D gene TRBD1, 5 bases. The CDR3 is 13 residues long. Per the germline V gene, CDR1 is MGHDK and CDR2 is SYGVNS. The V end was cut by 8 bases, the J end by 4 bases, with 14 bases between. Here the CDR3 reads CASRSSGGTEAFF. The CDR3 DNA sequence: TGTGCCAGCCGCAGTTCGGGGGGCACTGAAGCTTTCTTT.

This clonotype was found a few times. CDR3 DNA sequence: TGTGCCAGCAGTGACCGGGTCCTTAATGAAAAACTGTTTTTT. Protein product: CASSDRVLNEKLFF. The V call is TRBV6-1, the J call TRBJ1-4, with D hard to call. V shed 3 bases and J shed 4 bases, with 9 bases lying between them. In germline, CDR1 is MNHNS, CDR2 SASEGT. This CDR3 is 14 amino acids long.

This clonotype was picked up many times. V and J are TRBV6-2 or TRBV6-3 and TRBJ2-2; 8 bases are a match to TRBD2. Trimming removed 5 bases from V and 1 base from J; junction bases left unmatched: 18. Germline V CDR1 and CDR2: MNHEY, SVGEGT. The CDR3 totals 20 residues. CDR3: CASSPRLYSRGVENTGELFF. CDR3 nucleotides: TGTGCCAGCAGTCCCCGGTTGTACTCGCGGGGGGTTGAGAACACCGGGGAGCTGTTTTTT.

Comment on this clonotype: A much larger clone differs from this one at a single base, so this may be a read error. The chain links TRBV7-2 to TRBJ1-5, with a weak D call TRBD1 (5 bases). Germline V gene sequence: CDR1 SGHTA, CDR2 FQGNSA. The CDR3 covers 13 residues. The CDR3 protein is CVSSGRREQPQHF. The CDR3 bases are TGTGTCAGCAGCGGGCGCAGGGAACAGCCCCAGCATTTT.

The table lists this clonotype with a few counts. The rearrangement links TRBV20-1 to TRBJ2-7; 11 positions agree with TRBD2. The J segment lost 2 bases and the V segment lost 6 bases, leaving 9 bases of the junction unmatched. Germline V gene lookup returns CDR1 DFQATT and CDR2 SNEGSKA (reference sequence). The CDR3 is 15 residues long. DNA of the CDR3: TGCAGTGCCAAAGCACTAGCGGGAGTCCCCTACGAGCAGTACTTC. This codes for CSAKALAGVPYEQYF.

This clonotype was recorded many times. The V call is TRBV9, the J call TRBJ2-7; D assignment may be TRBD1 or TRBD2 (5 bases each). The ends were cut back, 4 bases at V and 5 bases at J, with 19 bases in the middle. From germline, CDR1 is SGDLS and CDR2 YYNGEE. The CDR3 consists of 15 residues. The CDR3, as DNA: TGTGCCAGCAGCCCTACCGGGACCGTCTCTAACGAGCAGTACTTC. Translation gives CASSPTGTVSNEQYF.

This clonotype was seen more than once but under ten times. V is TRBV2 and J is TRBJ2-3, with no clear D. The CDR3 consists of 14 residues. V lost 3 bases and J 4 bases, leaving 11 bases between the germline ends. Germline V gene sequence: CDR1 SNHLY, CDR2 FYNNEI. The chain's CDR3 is CASSDVEDPDTQYF. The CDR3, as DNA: TGTGCCAGCAGTGACGTCGAGGACCCAGATACGCAGTATTTT.

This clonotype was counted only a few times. The CDR3 loop is CASSLLSSTTGELFF. The DNA for the CDR3 is TGTGCCAGCAGCTTACTGTCCAGTACCACCGGGGAGCTGTTTTTT. The chain employs TRBV11-2 and TRBJ2-2; D is ambiguous. Germline assignment: CDR1 SGHAT and CDR2 FQNNGV. The V and J ends lost 2 bases and 4 bases respectively, with 11 bases between them. CDR3 length: 15 amino acids.

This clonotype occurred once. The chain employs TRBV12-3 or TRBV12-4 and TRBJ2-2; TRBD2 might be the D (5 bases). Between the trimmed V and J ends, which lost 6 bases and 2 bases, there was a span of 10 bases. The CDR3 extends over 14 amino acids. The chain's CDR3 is CASRLVGNTGELFF. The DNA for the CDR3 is TGTGCCAGCAGACTAGTGGGAAACACCGGGGAGCTGTTTTTT.

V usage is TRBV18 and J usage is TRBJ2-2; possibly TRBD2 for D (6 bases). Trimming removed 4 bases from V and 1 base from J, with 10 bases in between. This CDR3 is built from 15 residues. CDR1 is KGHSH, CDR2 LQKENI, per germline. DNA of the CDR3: TGTGCCAGCTCACTAGGGACTTTGAACACCGGGGAGCTGTTTTTT. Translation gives CASSLGTLNTGELFF.

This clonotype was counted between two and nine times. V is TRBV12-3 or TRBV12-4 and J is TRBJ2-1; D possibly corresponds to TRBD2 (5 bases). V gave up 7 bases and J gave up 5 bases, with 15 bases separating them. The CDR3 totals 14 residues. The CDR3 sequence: CASTMDLGNNEQFF. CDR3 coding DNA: TGTGCCAGCACCATGGACTTGGGCAACAATGAGCAGTTCTTC.

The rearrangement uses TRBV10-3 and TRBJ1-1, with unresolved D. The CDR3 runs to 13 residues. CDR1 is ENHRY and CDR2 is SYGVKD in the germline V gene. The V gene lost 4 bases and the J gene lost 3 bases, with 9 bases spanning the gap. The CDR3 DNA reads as TGTGCCATCAGTGGCCGTGGGGACACTGAAGCTTTCTTT. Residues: CAISGRGDTEAFF.

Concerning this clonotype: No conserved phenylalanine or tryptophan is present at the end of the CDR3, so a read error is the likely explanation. This CDR3 is CASSPLLAGEYQETQYY. CDR3 bases: TGTGCCAGCAGCCCCCTCCTAGCGGGAGAGTACCAAGAGACCCAGTACTAC. The chain couples TRBV11-2 to TRBJ2-5; 10 nucleotides agree with TRBD2. This CDR3 contains 17 residues. In germline, CDR1 is SGHAT, CDR2 FQNNGV. Trimming took 5 bases from V and 0 from J; bases not matched to a gene: 9.

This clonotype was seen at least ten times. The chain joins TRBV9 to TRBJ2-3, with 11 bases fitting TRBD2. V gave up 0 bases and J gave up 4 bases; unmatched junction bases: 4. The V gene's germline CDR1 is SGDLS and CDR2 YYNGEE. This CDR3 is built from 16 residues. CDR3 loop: CASSVGLAGGADTQYF. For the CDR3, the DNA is TGTGCCAGCAGCGTAGGGCTAGCGGGAGGAGCAGATACGCAGTATTTT.

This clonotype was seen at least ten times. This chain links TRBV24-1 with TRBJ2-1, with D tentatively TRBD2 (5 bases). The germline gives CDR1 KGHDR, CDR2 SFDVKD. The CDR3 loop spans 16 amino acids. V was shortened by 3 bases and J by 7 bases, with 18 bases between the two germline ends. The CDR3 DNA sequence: TGTGCCACCAGTGATAGCGGACGGTTCGAGTGGAATGAGCAGTTCTTC. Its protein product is CATSDSGRFEWNEQFF.

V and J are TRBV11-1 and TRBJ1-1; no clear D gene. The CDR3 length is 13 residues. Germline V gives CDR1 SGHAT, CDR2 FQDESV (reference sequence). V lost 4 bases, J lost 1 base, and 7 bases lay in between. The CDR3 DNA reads TGTGCCAGCAGCTCGGCCCCGAACACTGAAGCTTTCTTT. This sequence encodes CASSSAPNTEAFF.

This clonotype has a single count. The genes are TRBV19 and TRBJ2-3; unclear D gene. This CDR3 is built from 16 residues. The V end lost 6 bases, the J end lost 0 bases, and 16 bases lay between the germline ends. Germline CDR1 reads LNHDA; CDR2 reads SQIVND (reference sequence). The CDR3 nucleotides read TGTGCCAGTAGCTCTGGACGGACGGCTAGCACAGATACGCAGTATTTT. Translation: CASSSGRTASTDTQYF.

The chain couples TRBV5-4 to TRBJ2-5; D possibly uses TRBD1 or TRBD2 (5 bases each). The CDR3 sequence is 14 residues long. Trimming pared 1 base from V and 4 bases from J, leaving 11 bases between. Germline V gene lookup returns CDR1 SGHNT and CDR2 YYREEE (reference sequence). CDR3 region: CASSLSGTRETQYF. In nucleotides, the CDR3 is TGTGCCAGCAGCTTGTCCGGGACGAGAGAGACCCAGTACTTC.

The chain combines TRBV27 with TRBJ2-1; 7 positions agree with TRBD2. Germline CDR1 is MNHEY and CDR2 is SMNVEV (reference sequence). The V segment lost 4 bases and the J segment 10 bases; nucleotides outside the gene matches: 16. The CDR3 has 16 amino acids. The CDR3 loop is CASSSGTSGAYGEQFF. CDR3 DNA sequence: TGTGCCAGCAGTTCCGGGACGAGCGGGGCCTATGGGGAGCAGTTCTTC.

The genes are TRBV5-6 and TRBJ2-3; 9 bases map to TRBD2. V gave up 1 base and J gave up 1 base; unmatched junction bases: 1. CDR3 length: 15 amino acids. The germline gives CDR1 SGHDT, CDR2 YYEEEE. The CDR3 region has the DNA TGTGCCAGCAGCTTGAGACTAGCGGGCACAGATACGCAGTATTTT. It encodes CASSLRLAGTDTQYF.

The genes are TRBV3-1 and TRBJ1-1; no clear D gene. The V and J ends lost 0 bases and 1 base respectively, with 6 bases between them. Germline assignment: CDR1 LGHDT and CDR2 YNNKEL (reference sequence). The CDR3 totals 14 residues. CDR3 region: CASSQEGWNTEAFF. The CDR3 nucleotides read TGTGCCAGCAGCCAAGAAGGATGGAACACTGAAGCTTTCTTT.

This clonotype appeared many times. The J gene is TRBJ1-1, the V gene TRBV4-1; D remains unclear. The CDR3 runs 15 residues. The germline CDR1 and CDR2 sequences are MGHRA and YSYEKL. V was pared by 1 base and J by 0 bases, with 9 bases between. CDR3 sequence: CASSQVGRMNTEAFF. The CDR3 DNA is TGCGCCAGCAGCCAAGTTGGGAGAATGAACACTGAAGCTTTCTTT.

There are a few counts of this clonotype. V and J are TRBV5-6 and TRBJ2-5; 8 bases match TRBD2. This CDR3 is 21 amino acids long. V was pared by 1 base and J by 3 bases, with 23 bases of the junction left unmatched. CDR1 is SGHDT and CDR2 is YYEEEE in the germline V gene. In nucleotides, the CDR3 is TGTGCCAGCAGCTTGAACCTCAGGGGAAGAGGGACGGGAGGGCCGAAAGAGACCCAGTACTTC. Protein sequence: CASSLNLRGRGTGGPKETQYF.

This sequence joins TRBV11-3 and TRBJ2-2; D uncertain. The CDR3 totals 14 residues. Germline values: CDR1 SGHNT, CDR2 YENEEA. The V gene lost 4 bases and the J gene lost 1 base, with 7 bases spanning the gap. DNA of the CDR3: TGTGCCAGCAGCTCTTTCGAGAACACCGGGGAGCTGTTTTTT. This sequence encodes CASSSFENTGELFF.

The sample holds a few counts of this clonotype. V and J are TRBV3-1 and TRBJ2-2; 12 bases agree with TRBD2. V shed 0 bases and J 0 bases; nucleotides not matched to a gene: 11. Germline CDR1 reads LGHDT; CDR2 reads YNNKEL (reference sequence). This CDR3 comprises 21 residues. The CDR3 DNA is TGTGCCAGCAGCCAAGATCAGGCTAGCGGGAGGGAAGGAGCGAACACCGGGGAGCTGTTTTTT. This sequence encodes CASSQDQASGREGANTGELFF.